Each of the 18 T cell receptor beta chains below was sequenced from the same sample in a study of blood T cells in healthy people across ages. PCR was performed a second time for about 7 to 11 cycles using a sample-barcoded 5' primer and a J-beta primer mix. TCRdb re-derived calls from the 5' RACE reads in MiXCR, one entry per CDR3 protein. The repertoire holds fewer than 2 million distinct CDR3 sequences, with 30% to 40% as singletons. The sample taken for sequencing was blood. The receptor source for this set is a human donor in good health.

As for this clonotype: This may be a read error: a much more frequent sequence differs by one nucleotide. As DNA, the CDR3 is TGTGCCGGCAGCTCGCATTCAAGGGGATATGGCTACACCTTC. Its protein product is CAGSSHSRGYGYTF. The chain recombines TRBV7-2 with TRBJ1-2; possibly TRBD1 for D (5 bases). The CDR3 length is 14 residues. CDR1 is SGHTA, CDR2 FQGNSA, per germline.

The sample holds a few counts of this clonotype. The CDR3 loop is CAISESPYSGANVLTF. CDR3 DNA sequence: TGTGCCATCAGTGAGTCCCCTTACTCTGGGGCCAACGTCCTGACTTTC. This chain uses TRBV10-3 with TRBJ2-6; D ambiguous. Germline loops: CDR1 ENHRY, CDR2 SYGVKD. Trimming left V 0 bases short and J 0 bases short, with 6 bases between. The CDR3 is 16 residues long.

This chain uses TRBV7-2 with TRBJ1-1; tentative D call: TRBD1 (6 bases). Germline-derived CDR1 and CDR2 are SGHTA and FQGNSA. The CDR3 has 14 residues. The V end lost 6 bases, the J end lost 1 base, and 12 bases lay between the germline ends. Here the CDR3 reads CASRSATGNTEAFF. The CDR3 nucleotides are TGTGCCAGCAGATCCGCGACAGGGAACACTGAAGCTTTCTTT.

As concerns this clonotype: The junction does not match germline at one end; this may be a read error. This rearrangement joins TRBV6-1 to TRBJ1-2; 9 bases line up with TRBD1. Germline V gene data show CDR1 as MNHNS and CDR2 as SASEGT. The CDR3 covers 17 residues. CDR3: CASSRRPGQGSNCGYTF. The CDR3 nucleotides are TGTGCCAGCAGTCGCAGACCGGGACAGGGTTCGAACTGTGGCTACACCTTC.

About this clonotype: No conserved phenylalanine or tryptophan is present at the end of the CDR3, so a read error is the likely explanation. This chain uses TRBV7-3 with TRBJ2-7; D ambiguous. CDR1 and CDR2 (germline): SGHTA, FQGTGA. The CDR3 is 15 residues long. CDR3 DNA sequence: TGTGCCAGCAGCCTAACGGGCGCAGAGTTCTACGAGCAGTACTGC. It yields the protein CASSLTGAEFYEQYC.

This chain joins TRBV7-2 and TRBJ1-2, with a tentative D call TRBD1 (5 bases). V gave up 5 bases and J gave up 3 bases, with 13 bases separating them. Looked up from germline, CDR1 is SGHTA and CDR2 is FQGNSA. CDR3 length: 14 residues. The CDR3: CASSLDSSDYGYTF. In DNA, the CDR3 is TGTGCCAGCAGCCTCGACAGCTCTGACTATGGCTACACCTTC.

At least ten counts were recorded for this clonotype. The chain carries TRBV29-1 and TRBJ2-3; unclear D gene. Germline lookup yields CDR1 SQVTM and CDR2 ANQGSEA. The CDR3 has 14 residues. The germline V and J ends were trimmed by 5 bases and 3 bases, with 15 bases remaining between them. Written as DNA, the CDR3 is TGCAGCGTTATTAATGGTAGTTCAACAGATACGCAGTATTTT. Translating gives CSVINGSSTDTQYF.

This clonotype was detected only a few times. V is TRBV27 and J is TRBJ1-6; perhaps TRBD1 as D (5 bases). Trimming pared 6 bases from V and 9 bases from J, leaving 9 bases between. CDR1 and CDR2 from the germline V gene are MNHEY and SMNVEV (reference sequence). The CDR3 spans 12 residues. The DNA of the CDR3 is TGTGCCAGCAGAGGACAAGGTTCACCCCTCCACTTT. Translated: CASRGQGSPLHF.

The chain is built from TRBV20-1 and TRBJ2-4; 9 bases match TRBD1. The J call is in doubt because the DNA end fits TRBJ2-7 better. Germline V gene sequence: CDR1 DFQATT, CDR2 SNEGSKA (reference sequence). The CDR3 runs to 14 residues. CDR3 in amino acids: CSAIAGTGTDEQYF. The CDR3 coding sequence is TGCAGTGCTATAGCCGGGACAGGGACCGACGAGCAGTACTTC.

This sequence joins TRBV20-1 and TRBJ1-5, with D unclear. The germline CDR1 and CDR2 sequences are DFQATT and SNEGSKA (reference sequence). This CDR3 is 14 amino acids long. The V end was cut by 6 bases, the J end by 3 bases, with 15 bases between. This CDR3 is CSAGIGTINQPQHF. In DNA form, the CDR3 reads TGCAGTGCAGGTATTGGCACGATCAATCAGCCCCAGCATTTT.

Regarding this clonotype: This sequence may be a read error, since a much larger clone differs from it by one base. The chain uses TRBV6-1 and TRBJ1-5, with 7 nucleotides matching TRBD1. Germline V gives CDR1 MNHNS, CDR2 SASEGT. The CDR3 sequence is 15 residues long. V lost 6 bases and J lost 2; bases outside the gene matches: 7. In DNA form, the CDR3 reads TGTGCCAGCAGGCCACCGGGACAGTGCAATCAGCCCCAGCATTTT. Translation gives CASRPPGQCNQPQHF.

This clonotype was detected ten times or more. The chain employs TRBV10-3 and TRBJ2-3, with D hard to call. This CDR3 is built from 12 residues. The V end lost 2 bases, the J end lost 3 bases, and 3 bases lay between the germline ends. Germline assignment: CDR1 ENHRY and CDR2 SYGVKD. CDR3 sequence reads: CAISERTDTQYF. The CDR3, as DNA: TGTGCCATCAGTGAGCGTACAGATACGCAGTATTTT.

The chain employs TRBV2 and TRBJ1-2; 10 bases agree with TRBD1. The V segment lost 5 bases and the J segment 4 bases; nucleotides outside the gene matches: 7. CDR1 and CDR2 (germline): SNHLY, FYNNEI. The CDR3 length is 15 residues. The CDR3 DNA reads TGTGCCAGCAGTTCCGGACAGGGGGGAGGCTATGGCTACACCTTC. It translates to CASSSGQGGGYGYTF.

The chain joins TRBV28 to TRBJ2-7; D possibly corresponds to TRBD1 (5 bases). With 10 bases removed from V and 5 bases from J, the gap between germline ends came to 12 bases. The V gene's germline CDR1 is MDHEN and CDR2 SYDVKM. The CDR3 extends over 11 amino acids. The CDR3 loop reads CATKKGHEQYF. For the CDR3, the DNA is TGTGCCACGAAAAAGGGGCACGAGCAGTACTTC.

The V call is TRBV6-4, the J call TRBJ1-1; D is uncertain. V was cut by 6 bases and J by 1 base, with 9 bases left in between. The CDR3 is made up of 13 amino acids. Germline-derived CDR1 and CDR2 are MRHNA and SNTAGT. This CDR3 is CASSAYKNTEAFF. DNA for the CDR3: TGTGCCAGCAGCGCCTATAAGAACACTGAAGCTTTCTTT.

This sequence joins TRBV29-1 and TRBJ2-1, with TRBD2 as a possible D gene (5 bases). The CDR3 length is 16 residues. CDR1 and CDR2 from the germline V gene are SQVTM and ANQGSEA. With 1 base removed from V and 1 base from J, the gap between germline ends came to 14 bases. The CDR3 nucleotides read TGCAGCGTTGAAGGGACTGGGGTTAGTTCCTACAATGAGCAGTTCTTC. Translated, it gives CSVEGTGVSSYNEQFF.

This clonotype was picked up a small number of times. The CDR3 DNA reads as TGTGCCAGCAGCCAAGATTTTGGTGGCAAGGCCGGGCCCTATGGATCAACCCTCCACTTT. This encodes CASSQDFGGKAGPYGSTLHF. V usage is TRBV3-1 and J usage is TRBJ1-6; D gene unclear. This CDR3 is 20 amino acids long. Looked up from germline, CDR1 is LGHDT and CDR2 is YNNKEL (reference sequence). V was pared by 0 bases and J by 14 bases, with 32 bases between.

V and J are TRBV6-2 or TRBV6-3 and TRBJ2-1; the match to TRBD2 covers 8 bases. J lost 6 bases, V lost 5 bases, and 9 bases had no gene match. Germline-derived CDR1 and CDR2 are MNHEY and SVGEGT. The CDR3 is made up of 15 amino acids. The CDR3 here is CASSRTGTRVNEQFF. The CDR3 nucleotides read TGTGCCAGCAGTCGCACCGGGACTAGAGTCAATGAGCAGTTCTTC.